Described below is a single T cell receptor (beta chain) sequence and its context. Its antigen is still unknown. The V gene's germline CDR1 is SGHDT and CDR2 YYEEEE. With 4 bases clipped from V and 4 bases from J, the junction kept 11 bases outside the gene matches. The CDR3 runs to 16 residues. The data derive from a study of cytomegalovirus exposure and HLA in healthy donors. Findings and limits, study-wide: It was found in a later analysis that first-cohort TCR clusters tended to co-occur in the 100 to 150 validation repertoires.

This table comes from immunoSEQ multiplex PCR, and its TCRdb copy is limited to in-frame clones, with some not included. Altogether tens of thousands of clones are present, 80% to 90% being singletons, with the ten largest covering roughly 1.2%. The TCR sequence derives from a woman younger than 35 in good health and CMV-seronegative. The chain links TRBV5-6 to TRBJ1-5; TRBD1 matches at 7 bases. The source material was PBMCs. CDR3 sequence: CASSAAQGRGNQPQHF. The CDR3 DNA is TGTGCCAGCAGCGCCGCACAGGGGAGAGGAAATCAGCCCCAGCATTTT. Using reference TRBV5-6 and TRBJ1-5 for the parts outside the CDR3, the full variable domain is DAGVTQSPTHLIKTRGQQVTLRCSPKSGHDTVSWYQQALGQGPQFIFQYYEEEERQRGNFPDRFSGHQFPNYSSELNVNALLLGDSALYLCASSAAQGRGNQPQHFGDGTRLSIL.